The rows below give T cell receptor beta chains drawn from one sample of a study of beta chain features in type 1 diabetes. Here immunoSEQ multiplex PCR was the method, and the copy in TCRdb shows in-frame clones only, minus some. The sample has fewer than 900,000 clones, roughly 16% seen once. Sequenced: naive CD4+ T cells from blood. The origin of the receptors is a young woman in good health. CDR3s include the opening cysteine and the closing phenylalanine or tryptophan. The D gene is left open where the match is weak. Clone sizes are given selectively: once, few, many, or a class where the clone is expanded.

abundance: NA; len: 14; j_gene: TRBJ2-3; v_gene: TRBV29-1; d_gene: NA; CDR3aa: CSVEGNGRRDTQYF; CDR3nt: TGCAGCGTTGAAGGGAATGGGAGGCGAGATACGCAGTATTTT
abundance: few; len: 14; j_gene: TRBJ2-7; v_gene: TRBV28; d_gene: NA; CDR3aa: CASSFRLGEYEQYF; CDR3nt: TGTGCCAGCAGTTTCAGGCTAGGCGAATACGAGCAGTACTTC
abundance: few; len: 16; j_gene: TRBJ1-4; v_gene: TRBV7-9; d_gene: NA; CDR3aa: CASSLFGTPESEKLFF; CDR3nt: TGTGCCAGCAGCTTATTCGGGACACCAGAGAGTGAAAAACTGTTTTTT
abundance: NA; len: 16; j_gene: TRBJ2-5; v_gene: TRBV18; d_gene: NA; CDR3aa: CASSPNIVQLQETQYF; CDR3nt: TGTGCCAGCTCACCAAATATAGTCCAGCTACAAGAGACCCAGTACTTC
abundance: NA; len: 18; j_gene: TRBJ2-1; v_gene: TRBV4-2; d_gene: TRBD1; CDR3aa: CASSLRTGGMGSYNEQFF; CDR3nt: TGTGCCAGCAGCCTGCGGACAGGGGGCATGGGCTCCTACAATGAGCAGTTCTTC
abundance: few; len: 10; j_gene: TRBJ2-7; v_gene: TRBV28; d_gene: NA; CDR3aa: CASGKVEQYF; CDR3nt: TGTGCCAGCGGTAAAGTGGAGCAGTACTTC
abundance: few; len: 16; j_gene: TRBJ2-7; v_gene: TRBV2; d_gene: NA; CDR3aa: CASSTLLVTSGYEQYF; CDR3nt: TGTGCCAGCAGTACCCTTTTGGTAACTTCAGGCTACGAGCAGTACTTC
abundance: few; len: 15; j_gene: TRBJ1-5; v_gene: TRBV19; d_gene: NA; CDR3aa: CASSTGQAYGQPQHF; CDR3nt: TGTGCCAGTAGTACGGGACAAGCTTATGGTCAGCCCCAGCATTTT
abundance: NA; len: 16; j_gene: TRBJ2-3; v_gene: TRBV7-6; d_gene: NA; CDR3aa: CASSLVGGAPTDTQYF; CDR3nt: TGTGCCAGCAGCTTAGTGGGCGGGGCCCCCACAGATACGCAGTATTTT
abundance: NA; len: 16; j_gene: TRBJ2-7; v_gene: TRBV10-3; d_gene: TRBD1; CDR3aa: CAISAVTGRPTYEQYF; CDR3nt: TGTGCCATCAGTGCTGTGACAGGGAGACCTACCTACGAGCAGTACTTC
abundance: few; len: 16; j_gene: TRBJ2-1; v_gene: TRBV18; d_gene: TRBD2; CDR3aa: CASSPLGLAGANEQFF; CDR3nt: TGTGCCAGCTCACCACTGGGACTAGCGGGAGCCAATGAGCAGTTCTTC
abundance: NA; len: 14; j_gene: TRBJ1-1; v_gene: TRBV25-1; d_gene: NA; CDR3aa: CASTQDGGSSEAFF; CDR3nt: TGTGCCAGCACCCAAGACGGGGGCTCCTCTGAAGCTTTCTTT
abundance: few; len: 18; j_gene: TRBJ2-3; v_gene: TRBV25-1; d_gene: NA; CDR3aa: CASSEAPGQGWSTDTQYF; CDR3nt: TGTGCCAGCAGTGAAGCACCGGGTCAGGGATGGAGCACAGATACGCAGTATTTT
abundance: NA; len: 14; j_gene: TRBJ2-7; v_gene: TRBV5-4; d_gene: NA; CDR3aa: CASSLGRGYDEQYF; CDR3nt: TGTGCCAGCAGCTTGGGAAGGGGATATGACGAGCAGTACTTC
abundance: NA; len: 12; j_gene: TRBJ2-1; v_gene: TRBV29-1; d_gene: NA; CDR3aa: CSVEGTYNEQFF; CDR3nt: TGCAGCGTTGAAGGGACCTACAATGAGCAGTTCTTC
abundance: once; len: 15; j_gene: TRBJ1-2; v_gene: TRBV19; d_gene: NA; CDR3aa: CASSTSRTVFYGYTF; CDR3nt: TGTGCCAGTAGTACCAGCCGGACAGTTTTCTATGGCTACACCTTC
abundance: NA; len: 17; j_gene: TRBJ1-1; v_gene: TRBV13; d_gene: TRBD1; CDR3aa: CASSPDRGSVMNTEAFF; CDR3nt: TGTGCCAGCAGCCCGGACAGGGGATCGGTAATGAACACTGAAGCTTTCTTT
abundance: few; len: 15; j_gene: TRBJ1-4; v_gene: TRBV6-5; d_gene: NA; CDR3aa: CASSYSGQRHEKLFF; CDR3nt: TGTGCCAGCAGTTACTCGGGTCAGCGACACGAAAAACTGTTTTTT
abundance: NA; len: 16; j_gene: TRBJ2-2; v_gene: TRBV19; d_gene: NA; CDR3aa: CASSIDRSGRAGELFF; CDR3nt: TGTGCCAGTAGTATAGATCGAAGCGGGCGTGCCGGGGAGCTGTTTTTT
abundance: few; len: 13; j_gene: TRBJ2-5; v_gene: TRBV25-1; d_gene: NA; CDR3aa: CASSESDRRSQYF; CDR3nt: TGTGCCAGCAGTGAATCCGACAGGCGGTCACAGTACTTC
abundance: NA; len: 17; j_gene: TRBJ2-1; v_gene: TRBV9; d_gene: TRBD2; CDR3aa: CASSPRTSGSSYNEQFF; CDR3nt: TGTGCCAGCAGCCCACGGACTAGCGGTAGCTCCTACAATGAGCAGTTCTTC
abundance: few; len: 14; j_gene: TRBJ2-7; v_gene: TRBV15; d_gene: NA; CDR3aa: CATSRDLGAYEQYF; CDR3nt: TGTGCCACCAGCAGAGATTTGGGGGCCTACGAGCAGTACTTC
abundance: NA; len: 12; j_gene: TRBJ2-7; v_gene: TRBV6-5; d_gene: TRBD1; CDR3aa: CASSLDRAKQYF; CDR3nt: TGTGCCAGCAGTTTAGACAGGGCGAAGCAGTACTTC
abundance: few; len: 14; j_gene: TRBJ2-1; v_gene: TRBV25-1; d_gene: NA; CDR3aa: CASSEGSGHNEQFF; CDR3nt: TGTGCCAGCAGTGAGGGTAGCGGTCACAATGAGCAGTTCTTC
abundance: few; len: 16; j_gene: TRBJ2-7; v_gene: TRBV6-5; d_gene: TRBD2; CDR3aa: CASSYSLLAGDDEQYF; CDR3nt: TGTGCCAGCAGTTACTCCCTACTAGCGGGGGACGACGAGCAGTACTTC
abundance: few; len: 14; j_gene: TRBJ2-3; v_gene: TRBV18; d_gene: NA; CDR3aa: CASCEGVGTDTQYF; CDR3nt: TGTGCCAGCTGTGAAGGTGTTGGCACAGATACGCAGTATTTT
abundance: NA; len: 16; j_gene: TRBJ2-1; v_gene: TRBV28; d_gene: TRBD2; CDR3aa: CASSSPSGRSSNEQFF; CDR3nt: TGTGCCAGCAGTTCACCTAGCGGGAGGTCGTCCAATGAGCAGTTCTTC
abundance: NA; len: 13; j_gene: TRBJ1-2; v_gene: TRBV28; d_gene: NA; CDR3aa: CASGSHMGYGYTF; CDR3nt: TGTGCCAGCGGGTCCCACATGGGGTATGGCTACACCTTC
abundance: NA; len: 13; j_gene: TRBJ1-5; v_gene: TRBV10-3; d_gene: NA; CDR3aa: CAISFSPNQPQHF; CDR3nt: TGTGCCATCAGTTTCTCCCCTAATCAGCCCCAGCATTTT
abundance: few; len: 15; j_gene: TRBJ2-3; v_gene: TRBV7-2; d_gene: NA; CDR3aa: CASSSRSGDADTQYF; CDR3nt: TGTGCCAGCAGCTCCCGTTCAGGGGATGCAGATACGCAGTATTTT
abundance: NA; len: 13; j_gene: TRBJ2-1; v_gene: TRBV4-3; d_gene: NA; CDR3aa: CASSRRLYNEQFF; CDR3nt: TGCGCCAGCAGCCGCAGGCTTTACAATGAGCAGTTCTTC
abundance: few; len: 15; j_gene: TRBJ1-5; v_gene: TRBV7-2; d_gene: TRBD1; CDR3aa: CASSLGLTGNQPQHF; CDR3nt: TGTGCCAGCAGCTTAGGTCTGACAGGGAATCAGCCCCAGCATTTT
abundance: NA; len: 16; j_gene: TRBJ2-2; v_gene: TRBV7-2; d_gene: TRBD2; CDR3aa: CASSLGEGLNTGELFF; CDR3nt: TGTGCCAGCAGCTTAGGGGAGGGCCTCAACACCGGGGAGCTGTTTTTT
abundance: NA; len: 14; j_gene: TRBJ1-6; v_gene: TRBV5-4; d_gene: NA; CDR3aa: CASSFLAEDSPLHF; CDR3nt: TGTGCCAGCAGCTTCTTGGCAGAGGATTCACCCCTCCACTTT
abundance: NA; len: 15; j_gene: TRBJ2-1; v_gene: TRBV6-6; d_gene: TRBD2; CDR3aa: CASSRLADFYNEQFF; CDR3nt: TGTGCCAGCAGTCGACTAGCGGACTTCTACAATGAGCAGTTCTTC
abundance: NA; len: 16; j_gene: TRBJ2-1; v_gene: TRBV4-3; d_gene: TRBD2; CDR3aa: CASSRLRAGALNEQFF; CDR3nt: TGCGCCAGCAGCCGGCTGCGCGCGGGAGCCCTCAATGAGCAGTTCTTC
abundance: NA; len: 13; j_gene: TRBJ2-4; v_gene: TRBV7-3; d_gene: NA; CDR3aa: CASSLGKGDIQYF; CDR3nt: TGTGCCAGCAGCTTAGGGAAAGGGGACATTCAGTACTTC
abundance: few; len: 18; j_gene: TRBJ2-2; v_gene: TRBV4-3; d_gene: TRBD2; CDR3aa: CASSQDLPTSANTGELFF; CDR3nt: TGCGCCAGCAGCCAAGATCTTCCGACTAGCGCGAACACCGGGGAGCTGTTTTTT
abundance: few; len: 15; j_gene: TRBJ2-2; v_gene: TRBV15; d_gene: NA; CDR3aa: CATSRRSGFTGELFF; CDR3nt: TGTGCCACCAGCAGACGGTCCGGGTTTACCGGGGAGCTGTTTTTT
abundance: few; len: 14; j_gene: TRBJ2-6; v_gene: TRBV9; d_gene: NA; CDR3aa: CASSARGGANVLTF; CDR3nt: TGTGCCAGCAGCGCCCGCGGTGGGGCCAACGTCCTGACTTTC
abundance: NA; len: 16; j_gene: TRBJ2-7; v_gene: TRBV27; d_gene: TRBD2; CDR3aa: CASSSLGTSLSYEQYF; CDR3nt: TGTGCCAGCAGTTCCCTCGGGACTAGTTTGTCCTACGAGCAGTACTTC
abundance: few; len: 15; j_gene: TRBJ1-1; v_gene: TRBV6-6; d_gene: TRBD1; CDR3aa: CASSYGAGGSFEAFF; CDR3nt: TGTGCCAGCAGTTACGGGGCAGGGGGCTCTTTTGAAGCTTTCTTT
abundance: NA; len: 15; j_gene: TRBJ1-2; v_gene: TRBV18; d_gene: NA; CDR3aa: CASSPDESDRFGYTF; CDR3nt: TGTGCCAGCTCACCGGACGAGTCAGACAGATTCGGCTACACCTTC
abundance: NA; len: 16; j_gene: TRBJ2-1; v_gene: TRBV5-4; d_gene: TRBD2; CDR3aa: CASSLLAASSYNEQFF; CDR3nt: TGTGCCAGCAGCTTGCTAGCGGCAAGCTCCTACAATGAGCAGTTCTTC
abundance: few; len: 14; j_gene: TRBJ2-3; v_gene: TRBV2; d_gene: TRBD2; CDR3aa: CASSGSGRWDTQYF; CDR3nt: TGTGCCAGCAGTGGGAGCGGGAGGTGGGATACGCAGTATTTT
abundance: few; len: 16; j_gene: TRBJ2-6; v_gene: TRBV6-6; d_gene: NA; CDR3aa: CASSTGSRSRANVLTF; CDR3nt: TGTGCCAGCAGTACAGGGTCCCGCTCTCGGGCCAACGTCCTGACTTTC
abundance: few; len: 13; j_gene: TRBJ2-1; v_gene: TRBV6-6; d_gene: NA; CDR3aa: CASSYSSANEQFF; CDR3nt: TGTGCCAGCAGTTACTCGAGCGCCAATGAGCAGTTCTTC
abundance: NA; len: 15; j_gene: TRBJ2-5; v_gene: TRBV18; d_gene: TRBD1; CDR3aa: CASSPPDRGGETQYF; CDR3nt: TGTGCCAGCTCACCACCGGACAGGGGTGGAGAGACCCAGTACTTC
abundance: NA; len: 14; j_gene: TRBJ1-2; v_gene: TRBV7-9; d_gene: NA; CDR3aa: CASSLVGRNYGYTF; CDR3nt: TGTGCCAGCAGCTTAGTAGGGCGGAACTATGGCTACACCTTC
abundance: NA; len: 11; j_gene: TRBJ2-7; v_gene: TRBV6-5; d_gene: NA; CDR3aa: CASSHGKEQYF; CDR3nt: TGTGCCAGCAGCCACGGGAAGGAGCAGTACTTC